The clone carrying this T cell receptor (beta chain) was recorded at least ten times. This sample is drawn from a study of T cells in Graves' hyperthyroidism and ophthalmopathy. Template material for amplifying TCR beta CDR3 regions consisted of RNA transcripts. Carried out on the TCR CDR3, a first-round RT-PCR used the HTBI primer set. TCRdb reanalysed the multiplex PCR reads using MiXCR and keeps one entry per CDR3 protein. The sample yields approximately 46,000 distinct CDR3 sequences, more than 40% seen once. The CDR3 is 14 residues long. CDR1 is MGHRA and CDR2 is YSYEKL in the germline V gene. Between the trimmed V and J ends, which lost 1 base and 3 bases, there was a span of 9 bases.

The specimen sequenced was peripheral blood or thyroid tissue (not recorded which). The origin of this receptor is a woman aged 45 to 65 with Graves' hyperthyroidism. The chain couples TRBV4-1 to TRBJ1-1; D unresolved. The CDR3 DNA is TGCGCCAGCAGCCAAGTTGTTGAATACACTGAAGCTTTCTTT. Translating gives CASSQVVEYTEAFF.